These 18 T cell receptor beta chains came from one sample sequenced in a study of T-cell reconstitution after alpha-beta-depleted transplantation in children. Unique molecular identifiers featured in how the TCRbeta library was prepared. Each CDR3 protein gets one entry after TCRdb re-called the PCR reads with MiXCR. The sample has under 300,000 distinct CDR3 sequences, approximately 10% seen once. The starting material was peripheral blood, obtained 180 days after TCRalphabeta/CD19-depleted stem cell transplant. These TCRs come from a male patient aged 2-15 years who had a stem cell transplant for chronic granulomatous disease, so the T cells may come from the graft donor.

About this clonotype itself: A read error is possible here, since a much larger clone lies one base away. The chain employs TRBV5-4 and TRBJ2-4; 12 bases are a match to TRBD2. This CDR3 comprises 19 residues. Germline loops: CDR1 SGHNT, CDR2 YYREEE (reference sequence). As DNA, the CDR3 is TGTGCCAGCAGCTTGCGTCTAGCGGGGGGGCCTGCGGTCAAAAACATTCGGTACTTC. As protein: CASSLRLAGGPAVKNIRYF. The full variable domain, completed using reference TRBV5-4 and TRBJ2-4, is ETGVTQSPTHLIKTRGQQVTLRCSSQSGHNTVSWYQQALGQGPQFIFQYYREEENGRGNFPPRFSGLQFPNYSSELNVNALELDDSALYLCASSLRLAGGPAVKNIRYFGAGTRLSVL.

This clonotype has ten or more counts. This chain uses TRBV18 with TRBJ2-7; 8 bases fit TRBD2. The CDR3 length is 19 residues. CDR1 and CDR2 (germline): KGHSH, LQKENI. The V and J ends lost 3 bases and 2 bases, in that order; junction bases with no gene match: 18. The CDR3 DNA reads as TGTGCCAGCTCACCGCCGGTCCCCCTAATGGCGGGAGGTCCCTACGAGCAGTACTTC. This sequence encodes CASSPPVPLMAGGPYEQYF. Complete variable domain (other parts from reference TRBV18 and TRBJ2-7): NAGVMQNPRHLVRRRGQEARLRCSPMKGHSHVYWYRQLPEEGLKFMVYLQKENIIDESGMPKERFSAEFPKEGPSILRIQQVVRGDSAAYFCASSPPVPLMAGGPYEQYFGPGTRLTVT.

This clonotype was recorded many times. The J gene is TRBJ2-7, the V gene TRBV29-1; D not certain. Germline V gene lookup returns CDR1 SQVTM and CDR2 ANQGSEA. With 4 bases removed from V and 1 base from J, the gap between germline ends came to 14 bases. CDR3 length equals 14 residues. CDR3 in DNA: TGCAGCGTTGCCAAGACCAAGGGATCCTACGAGCAGTACTTC. Protein sequence: CSVAKTKGSYEQYF.

This clonotype was seen repeatedly, ten times or more. The chain recombines TRBV10-3 with TRBJ2-6, with 8 nucleotides matching TRBD1. The V segment lost 2 bases and the J segment 0 bases; nucleotides outside the gene matches: 0. This CDR3 has 16 residues. Germline V gene data show CDR1 as ENHRY and CDR2 as SYGVKD. The CDR3 nucleotides are TGTGCCATCAGTGAGACAGGGGGCTCTGGGGCCAACGTCCTGACTTTC. This gives the protein CAISETGGSGANVLTF.

This clonotype was seen many times. The CDR3 protein is CASSYSGSRQPQHF. The CDR3 region has the DNA TGTGCCAGCAGTTACTCGGGGAGTCGCCAGCCCCAGCATTTT. The chain joins TRBV6-2 or TRBV6-3 to TRBJ1-5, with D unclear. Germline lookup yields CDR1 MNHEY and CDR2 SVGEGT. Trimming took off 0 bases at V and 7 bases at J, with 10 bases between the two ends. CDR3 length: 14 residues.

In this sample, this clonotype turned up many times. The CDR3 region is CSVEDHRSTDTQYF. CDR3 bases: TGCAGCGTTGAAGATCACAGGAGCACAGATACGCAGTATTTT. This chain uses TRBV29-1 with TRBJ2-3, with D maybe TRBD1 (5 bases). The CDR3 is 14 residues long. V lost 0 bases, J lost 0 bases, and 7 bases lay in between. CDR1 is SQVTM and CDR2 is ANQGSEA in the germline V gene.

In its sample, this clonotype ranks as large. The CDR3, as DNA: TGCGCCAGCACCTCGGGACTAGCGGGACTCTCCACAGATACGCAGTATTTT. Translation: CASTSGLAGLSTDTQYF. The J gene is TRBJ2-3, the V gene TRBV5-1; 13 bases align to TRBD2. Germline V gene sequence: CDR1 SGHRS, CDR2 YFSETQ. This CDR3 contains 17 residues. With V trimmed by 6 bases and J by 2 bases, 9 bases remained unmatched.

The gene calls are TRBV23-1 and TRBJ2-2, with D perhaps TRBD1 (6 bases). TRBV23-1 is flagged as an ORF with uncertain function. Trimming stripped 6 bases from V and 2 bases from J, with 19 bases between. The CDR3 is 17 amino acids. Here the CDR3 DNA reads TGCGCCAGCAGGCACCAGGGACACCGAACTAACACCGGGGAGCTGTTTTTT. The encoded protein is CASRHQGHRTNTGELFF.

This clonotype was picked up many times. The V and J genes are TRBV9 and TRBJ2-2; 8 bases fit TRBD1. The length of the CDR3 is 13 residues. The germline V gene has CDR1 SGDLS and CDR2 YYNGEE. The trim removed 5 bases at V and 3 bases at J, leaving 0 bases unmatched. This CDR3 reads CASRQGDTGELFF. The DNA for the CDR3 is TGTGCCAGCAGACAGGGGGACACCGGGGAGCTGTTTTTT.

In its sample, this clonotype was seen many times. The chain employs TRBV7-2 and TRBJ2-2; a possible D gene is TRBD2 (6 bases). From germline, CDR1 is SGHTA and CDR2 FQGNSA. Between the trimmed V and J ends, which lost 6 bases and 1 base, there was a span of 9 bases. The CDR3 runs 14 residues. Written as DNA, the CDR3 is TGTGCCAGCAGTAAGGGAGGGAACACCGGGGAGCTGTTTTTT. Translation: CASSKGGNTGELFF.

This clonotype was detected only a few times. In DNA, the CDR3 is TGTGCCAGCTCACCAAAGGGTTTCGAGCAGTACTTC. Its translation: CASSPKGFEQYF. This chain joins TRBV18 and TRBJ2-7; D gene uncertain. This CDR3 comprises 12 residues. Germline V CDR1 and CDR2: KGHSH, LQKENI. V was cut by 2 bases and J by 6 bases, with 8 bases left in between.

At least ten counts were recorded for this clonotype. V and J are TRBV7-8 and TRBJ2-7, with 9 nucleotides matching TRBD1. Germline V gene data show CDR1 as SGHVS and CDR2 as FQNEAQ. The CDR3 has 17 amino acids. Trimming at V came to 1 base and at J to 2 bases, leaving 9 bases not matched to a gene. The CDR3 reads CASSLGGQGIPPYEQYF. The CDR3 DNA reads TGTGCCAGCAGCTTAGGGGGACAGGGAATTCCCCCCTACGAGCAGTACTTC.

This clonotype was recorded at least ten times. The rearrangement joins TRBV4-1 to TRBJ2-2; perhaps TRBD2 as D (5 bases). This CDR3 contains 15 residues. V was clipped by 5 bases and J by 4 bases, with 14 bases between them. Germline CDR1 and CDR2: MGHRA and YSYEKL. The CDR3 here is CASSGPGWGTGELFF. CDR3 DNA: TGCGCCAGCAGCGGTCCGGGGTGGGGCACCGGGGAGCTGTTTTTT.

This clonotype was seen only once. A much larger clone is a single base away; this may be a read error. The J gene is TRBJ2-3, the V gene TRBV12-3 or TRBV12-4; a weak D match, TRBD1 (6 bases). The CDR3 spans 15 residues. Deletions cut 3 bases from V and 0 bases from J, with 10 bases between. Here the CDR3 DNA reads TGTGCCAGCAGTTTTCAGGGGCAAAGCACAGATACGCAGTATTTT. Translated, it gives CASSFQGQSTDTQYF.

The V call is TRBV29-1, the J call TRBJ1-6; the D gene is possibly TRBD1 (5 bases). There are 15 residues in the CDR3. The ends were cut back, 7 bases at V and 10 bases at J, with 23 bases in the middle. Germline V lookup: CDR1 SQVTM, CDR2 ANQGSEA. CDR3 in DNA: TGCAGCGGATCGATAGGACACTGGGGAAGGTCACCCCTCCACTTT. Amino acids: CSGSIGHWGRSPLHF.

This clonotype was recorded a few times. V usage is TRBV5-4 and J usage is TRBJ2-3; TRBD2 might be the D (5 bases). Trimming removed 5 bases at V and 2 bases at J, with 12 bases between. Germline CDR1 reads SGHNT; CDR2 reads YYREEE (reference sequence). The CDR3 extends over 14 amino acids. CDR3 amino acids: CASRSTITTDTQYF. The CDR3, as DNA: TGTGCCAGCAGGTCGACTATTACCACAGATACGCAGTATTTT.

Many counts were recorded for this clonotype. This rearrangement joins TRBV29-1 to TRBJ2-5; possible D gene TRBD1, 6 bases. Per the germline V gene, CDR1 is SQVTM and CDR2 is ANQGSEA. The CDR3 has 12 residues. The V and J ends lost 7 bases and 3 bases respectively, with 12 bases between them. The CDR3: CSATSGEETQYF. The DNA for the CDR3 is TGCAGCGCAACTTCAGGGGAAGAGACCCAGTACTTC.

On this clonotype itself: A much larger clone is a single base away; this may be a read error. V gene TRBV18 combines with J gene TRBJ2-7, with TRBD2 matching over 11 bases. CDR1 and CDR2 (germline): KGHSH, LQKENI. The CDR3 is 17 residues long. With 0 bases clipped from V and 0 bases from J, the junction kept 4 bases outside the gene matches. This CDR3 is CASSPPGLAEPSYEQYF. CDR3 coding DNA: TGTGCCAGCTCACCACCGGGACTAGCGGAACCCTCCTACGAGCAGTACTTC.